The T cell receptor (beta chain) described here comes from a study of T-cell reconstitution after alpha-beta-depleted transplantation in children. The V end was cut by 0 bases, the J end by 6 bases, with 12 bases between. CDR1 is LGHNA, CDR2 YNFKEQ, per germline. The length of the CDR3 is 16 residues. The library targeted TCRbeta and was prepared with unique molecular identifiers. TCRdb independently ran MiXCR on the PCR reads; one entry per CDR3 protein. The data hold about 360,000 distinct CDR3 sequences, with about 14% observed a single time. This chain joins TRBV4-2 and TRBJ1-6; D not resolved. The sequence was obtained from a human donor who donated a stem cell graft to a child with Fanconi anemia. The material sequenced was PBMCs, taken from the stem cell graft. CDR3 nucleotide sequence: TGTGCCAGCAGCCAAGATTTAGATCTGCGTAATTCACCCCTCCACTTT. Translation gives CASSQDLDLRNSPLHF.